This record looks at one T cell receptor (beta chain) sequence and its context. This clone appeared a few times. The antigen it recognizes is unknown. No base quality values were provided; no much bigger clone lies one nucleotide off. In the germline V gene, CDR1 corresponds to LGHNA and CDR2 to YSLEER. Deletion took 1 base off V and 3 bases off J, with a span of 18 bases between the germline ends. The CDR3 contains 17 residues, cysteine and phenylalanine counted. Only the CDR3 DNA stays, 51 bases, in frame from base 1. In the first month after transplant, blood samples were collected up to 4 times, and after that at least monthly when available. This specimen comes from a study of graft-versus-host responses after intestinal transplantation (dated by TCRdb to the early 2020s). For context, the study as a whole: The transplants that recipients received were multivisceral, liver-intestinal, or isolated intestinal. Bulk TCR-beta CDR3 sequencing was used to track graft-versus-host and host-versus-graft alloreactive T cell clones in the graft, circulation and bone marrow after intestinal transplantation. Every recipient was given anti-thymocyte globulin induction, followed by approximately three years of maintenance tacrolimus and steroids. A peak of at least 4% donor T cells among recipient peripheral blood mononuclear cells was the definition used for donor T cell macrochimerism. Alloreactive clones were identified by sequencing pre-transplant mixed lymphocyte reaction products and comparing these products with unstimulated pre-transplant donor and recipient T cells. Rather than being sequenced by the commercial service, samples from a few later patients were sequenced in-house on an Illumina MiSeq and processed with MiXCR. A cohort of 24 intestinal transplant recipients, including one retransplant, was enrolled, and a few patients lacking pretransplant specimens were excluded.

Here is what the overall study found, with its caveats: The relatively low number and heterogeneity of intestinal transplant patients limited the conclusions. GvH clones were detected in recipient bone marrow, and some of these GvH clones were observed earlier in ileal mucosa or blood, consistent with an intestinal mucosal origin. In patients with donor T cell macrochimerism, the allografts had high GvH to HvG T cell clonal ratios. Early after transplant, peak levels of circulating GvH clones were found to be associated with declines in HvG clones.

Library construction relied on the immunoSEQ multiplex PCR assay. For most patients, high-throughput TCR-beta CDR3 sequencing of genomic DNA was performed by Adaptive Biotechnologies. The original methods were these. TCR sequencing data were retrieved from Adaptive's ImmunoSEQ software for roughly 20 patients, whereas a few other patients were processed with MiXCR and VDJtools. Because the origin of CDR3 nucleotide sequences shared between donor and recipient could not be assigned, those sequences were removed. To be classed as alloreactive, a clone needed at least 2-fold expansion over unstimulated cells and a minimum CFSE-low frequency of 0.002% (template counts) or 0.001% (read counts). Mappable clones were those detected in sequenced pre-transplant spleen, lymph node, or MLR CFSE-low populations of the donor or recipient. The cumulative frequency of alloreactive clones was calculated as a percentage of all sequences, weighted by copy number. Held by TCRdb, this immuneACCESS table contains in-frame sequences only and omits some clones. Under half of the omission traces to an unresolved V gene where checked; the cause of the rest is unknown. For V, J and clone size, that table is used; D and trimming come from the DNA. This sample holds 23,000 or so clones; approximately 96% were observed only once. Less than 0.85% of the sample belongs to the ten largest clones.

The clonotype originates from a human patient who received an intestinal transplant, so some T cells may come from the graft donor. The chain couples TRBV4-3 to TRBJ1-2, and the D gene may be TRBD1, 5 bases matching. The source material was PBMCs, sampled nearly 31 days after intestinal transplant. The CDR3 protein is CASSQGDAGTGDYGYTF. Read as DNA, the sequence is TGCGCCAGCAGCCAAGGGGATGCAGGGACCGGGGACTATGGCTACACCTTC.